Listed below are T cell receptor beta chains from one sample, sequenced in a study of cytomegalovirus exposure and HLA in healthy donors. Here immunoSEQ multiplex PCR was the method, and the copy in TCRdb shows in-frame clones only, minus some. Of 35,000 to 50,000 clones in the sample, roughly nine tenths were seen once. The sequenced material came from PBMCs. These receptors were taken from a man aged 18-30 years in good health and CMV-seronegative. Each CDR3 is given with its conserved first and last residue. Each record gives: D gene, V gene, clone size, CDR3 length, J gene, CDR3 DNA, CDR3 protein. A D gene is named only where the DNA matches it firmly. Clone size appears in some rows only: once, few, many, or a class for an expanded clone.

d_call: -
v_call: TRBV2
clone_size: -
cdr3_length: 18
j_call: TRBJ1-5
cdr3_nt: TGTGCCAGCAGTGGGGAAGGGGCCCTCGGAGATAGCAATCAGCCCCAGCATTTT
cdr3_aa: CASSGEGALGDSNQPQHF

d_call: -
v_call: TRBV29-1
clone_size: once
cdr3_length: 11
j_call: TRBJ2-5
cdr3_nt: TGCAGCGTTGAAACAGGAGAGACCCAGTACTTC
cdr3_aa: CSVETGETQYF

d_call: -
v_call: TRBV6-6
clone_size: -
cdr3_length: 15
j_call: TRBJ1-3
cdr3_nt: TGTGCCAGCAGTTACTCGACAGACTCTGGAAACACCATATATTTT
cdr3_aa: CASSYSTDSGNTIYF

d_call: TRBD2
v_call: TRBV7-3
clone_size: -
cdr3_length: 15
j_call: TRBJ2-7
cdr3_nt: TGTGCCAGCAGCCTCTCTAGCGGGGGAACCTACGAGCAGTACTTC
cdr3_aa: CASSLSSGGTYEQYF

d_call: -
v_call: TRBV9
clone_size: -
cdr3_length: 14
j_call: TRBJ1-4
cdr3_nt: TGTGCCAGCAGCATTGGGACTGCCGATGAAAAACTGTTTTTT
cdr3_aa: CASSIGTADEKLFF

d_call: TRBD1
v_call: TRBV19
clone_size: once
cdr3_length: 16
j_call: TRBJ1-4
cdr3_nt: TGTGCCAGTAGTATCTGGAGGCGGACAGGGATTGAAAAACTGTTTTTT
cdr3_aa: CASSIWRRTGIEKLFF

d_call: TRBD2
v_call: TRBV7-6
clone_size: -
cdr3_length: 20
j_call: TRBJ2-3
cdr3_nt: TGTGCCAGCAGCTCAGAACCGGGACTAGCGGTAAGGAGGGGCACAGATACGCAGTATTTT
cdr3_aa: CASSSEPGLAVRRGTDTQYF

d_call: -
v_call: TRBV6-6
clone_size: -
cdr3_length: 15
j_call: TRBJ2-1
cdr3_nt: TGTGCCAGCAACTCCCTAGTAGATTCGGGGAATGAGCAGTTCTTC
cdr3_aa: CASNSLVDSGNEQFF

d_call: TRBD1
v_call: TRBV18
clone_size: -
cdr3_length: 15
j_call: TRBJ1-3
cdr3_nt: TGTGCCAGCTCAACAACAGGGGAACCTGGAAACACCATATATTTT
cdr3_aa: CASSTTGEPGNTIYF

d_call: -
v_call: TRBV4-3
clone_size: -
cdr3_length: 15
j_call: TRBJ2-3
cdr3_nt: TGCGCCAGCAGCCAAGTACCCCAGGGGGGTGATACGCAGTATTTT
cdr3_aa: CASSQVPQGGDTQYF

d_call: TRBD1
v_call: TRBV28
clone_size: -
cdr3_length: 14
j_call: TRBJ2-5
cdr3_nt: TGTGCCAGCAGTCCGGGGACAGGGGTCGAGACCCAGTACTTC
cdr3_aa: CASSPGTGVETQYF

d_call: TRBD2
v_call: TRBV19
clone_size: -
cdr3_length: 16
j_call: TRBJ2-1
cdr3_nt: TGTGCCAGTAGTATAGGTGGCGGGAGGGCCTACAATGAGCAGTTCTTC
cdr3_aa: CASSIGGGRAYNEQFF

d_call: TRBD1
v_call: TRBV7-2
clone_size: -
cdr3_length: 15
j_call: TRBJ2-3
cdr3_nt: TGTGCCAGCAGGCTACAGGGGGGATTTACAGATACGCAGTATTTT
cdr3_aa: CASRLQGGFTDTQYF

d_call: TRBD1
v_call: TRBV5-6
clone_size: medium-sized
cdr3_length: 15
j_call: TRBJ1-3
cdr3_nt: TGTGCCAGCAGCGGCACAGGGGCCGCGGGAAACACCATATATTTT
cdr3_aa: CASSGTGAAGNTIYF

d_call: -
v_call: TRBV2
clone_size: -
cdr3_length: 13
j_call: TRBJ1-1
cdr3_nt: TGTGCCAGCACCATCAGAGGGGGAACTGAAGCTTTCTTT
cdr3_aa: CASTIRGGTEAFF

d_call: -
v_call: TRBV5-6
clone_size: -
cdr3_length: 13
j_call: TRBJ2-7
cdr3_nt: TGTGCCAGCAGCCCCTATCCAGGGTACGAGCAGTACTTC
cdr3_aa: CASSPYPGYEQYF

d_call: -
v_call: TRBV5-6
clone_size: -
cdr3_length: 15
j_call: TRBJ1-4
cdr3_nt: TGTGCCAGCAGCTTGGGGGGGCCCGACGATGAAAAACTGTTTTTT
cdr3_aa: CASSLGGPDDEKLFF

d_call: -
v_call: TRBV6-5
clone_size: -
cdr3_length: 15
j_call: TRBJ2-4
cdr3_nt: TGTGCCAGCAGTTACGTAGAACGGGCCAAAAACATTCAGTACTTC
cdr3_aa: CASSYVERAKNIQYF

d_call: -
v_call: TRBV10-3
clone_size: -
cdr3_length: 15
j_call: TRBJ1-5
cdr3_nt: TGTGCCATCAGTGAGTCACAGGGAGATCTCGGCACCCAGCATTTT
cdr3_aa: CAISESQGDLGTQHF

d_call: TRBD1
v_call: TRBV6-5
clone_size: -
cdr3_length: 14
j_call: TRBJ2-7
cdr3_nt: TGTGCCAGCAGTTACGGGACAGGGATCTACGAGCAGTACTTC
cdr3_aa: CASSYGTGIYEQYF

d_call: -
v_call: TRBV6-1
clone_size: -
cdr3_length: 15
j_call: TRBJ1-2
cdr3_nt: TGTGCCAGCAGTGCTCAGGCTTTCCCGAACTATGGCTACACCTTC
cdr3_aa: CASSAQAFPNYGYTF

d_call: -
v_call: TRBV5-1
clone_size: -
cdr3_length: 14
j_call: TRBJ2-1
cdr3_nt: TGCGCCAGCAGTCCAAGGACAGATCACAATGAGCAGTTCTTC
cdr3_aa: CASSPRTDHNEQFF

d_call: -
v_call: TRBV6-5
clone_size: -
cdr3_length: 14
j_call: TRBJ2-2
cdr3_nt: TGTGCCAGCAGTATAACACAGATCACCGGGGAGCTGTTTTTT
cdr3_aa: CASSITQITGELFF

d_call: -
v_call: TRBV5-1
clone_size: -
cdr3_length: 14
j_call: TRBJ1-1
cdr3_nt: TGCGCCAGCAGCTTGGTTCAGGGGAACACTGAAGCTTTCTTT
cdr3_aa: CASSLVQGNTEAFF

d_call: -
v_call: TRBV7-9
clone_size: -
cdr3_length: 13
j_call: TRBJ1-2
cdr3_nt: TGTGCCAGCAGCTTAACTTCAGGGGACGGCTACACCTTC
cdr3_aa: CASSLTSGDGYTF

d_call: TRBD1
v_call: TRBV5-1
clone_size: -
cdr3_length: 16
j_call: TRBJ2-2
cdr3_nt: TGCGCCAGCAGCTTGGGGGACAGGGAGAACACCGGGGAGCTGTTTTTT
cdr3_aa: CASSLGDRENTGELFF

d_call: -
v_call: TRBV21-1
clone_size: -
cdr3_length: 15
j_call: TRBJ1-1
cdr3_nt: TGTGCCAGCAGCCCAGCGGACAGGGCCCGCACTGAAGCTTTCTTT
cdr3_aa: CASSPADRARTEAFF

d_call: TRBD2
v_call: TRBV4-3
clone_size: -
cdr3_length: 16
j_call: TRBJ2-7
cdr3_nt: TGCGCCAGCAGCCAAGATCTCGAGAGCGGGGTCTACGAGCAGTACTTC
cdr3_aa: CASSQDLESGVYEQYF

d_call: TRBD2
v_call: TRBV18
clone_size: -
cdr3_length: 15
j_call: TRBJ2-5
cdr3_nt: TGTGCCAGCTCCAAGGCTAGCGGGAACCAAGAGACCCAGTACTTC
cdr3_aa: CASSKASGNQETQYF

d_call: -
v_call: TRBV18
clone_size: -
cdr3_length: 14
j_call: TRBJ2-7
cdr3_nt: TGTGCCAGCTCACCAACGGGACACGTCGGCGAGCAGTACTTC
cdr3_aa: CASSPTGHVGEQYF

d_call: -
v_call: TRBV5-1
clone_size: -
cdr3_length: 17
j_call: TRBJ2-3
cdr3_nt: TGCGCCAGCAGCCTTCAGGGGGCTAGCGGACCCACAGATACGCAGTATTTT
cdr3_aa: CASSLQGASGPTDTQYF

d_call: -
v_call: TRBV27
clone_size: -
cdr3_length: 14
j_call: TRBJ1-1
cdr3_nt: TGTGCCAGCAGCCGCCGTCGGGAAGAGACTGAAGCTTTCTTT
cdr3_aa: CASSRRREETEAFF

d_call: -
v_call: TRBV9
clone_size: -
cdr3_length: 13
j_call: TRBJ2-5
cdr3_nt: TGTGCCAGCAGCTCCAGGAAACAAGAGACCCAGTACTTC
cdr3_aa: CASSSRKQETQYF

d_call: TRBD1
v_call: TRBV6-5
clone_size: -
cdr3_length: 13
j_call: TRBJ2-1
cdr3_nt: TGTGCCAGCAGTGAACCCGGGACAGGGAAGCAGTTCTTC
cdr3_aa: CASSEPGTGKQFF

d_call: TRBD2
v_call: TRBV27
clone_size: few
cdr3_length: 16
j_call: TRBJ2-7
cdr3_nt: TGTGCCAGCAGTATCCTCGTAGCGGGGGGGCCGTACGAGCAGTACTTC
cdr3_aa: CASSILVAGGPYEQYF

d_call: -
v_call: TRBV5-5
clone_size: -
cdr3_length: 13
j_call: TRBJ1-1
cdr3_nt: TGTGCCAGCAGCTTTGCGTGGAACACTGAAGCTTTCTTT
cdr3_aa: CASSFAWNTEAFF

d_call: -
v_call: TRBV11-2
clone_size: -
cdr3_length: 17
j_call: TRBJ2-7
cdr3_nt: TGTGCCAGCAGCTTAAGTCCCCCAGCTAGCGACGGCCACGAGCAGTACTTC
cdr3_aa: CASSLSPPASDGHEQYF

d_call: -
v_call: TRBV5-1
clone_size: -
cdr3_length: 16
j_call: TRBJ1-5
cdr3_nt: TGCGCCAGCAGCGAGGGACTGTTAGCGCGTAATCAGCCCCAGCATTTT
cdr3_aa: CASSEGLLARNQPQHF

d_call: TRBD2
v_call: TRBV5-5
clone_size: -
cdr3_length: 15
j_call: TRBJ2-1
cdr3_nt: TGTGCCAGCAGCGCGGGAGGGCCGGGGTACAATGAGCAGTTCTTC
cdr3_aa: CASSAGGPGYNEQFF

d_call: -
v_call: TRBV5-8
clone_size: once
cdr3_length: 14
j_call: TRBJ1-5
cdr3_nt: TGTGCCAGCAGCTTGTTGCGAGGCAATCAGCCCCAGCATTTT
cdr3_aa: CASSLLRGNQPQHF

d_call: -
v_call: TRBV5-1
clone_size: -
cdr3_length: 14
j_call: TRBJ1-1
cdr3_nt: TGCGCCAGCAGCTTGGAGGCAGACCCTTTGAGGGCTTTCTTT
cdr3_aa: CASSLEADPLRAFF